The clone carrying this TCR beta chain was picked up a small number of times. Its antigen is as yet unknown. Isolation of PBMCs gave at least 7 million cells per sample. V was cut by 1 base and J by 2 bases, with 24 bases left in between. The CDR3 is 19 amino acids. Germline lookup yields CDR1 DFQATT and CDR2 SNEGSKA (reference sequence). This record comes from a study of blood T cells in healthy people across ages. Study-level information: Per two T cells, about one barcoded beta molecule was captured through template switching.

The authors ran a second PCR of 7 to 11 cycles using a sample-barcoded 5' primer and a J-beta primer mix. TCRdb passed the 5' RACE reads through MiXCR, listing each CDR3 protein once. Here the sample spans roughly 790,000 distinct CDR3 sequences, approximately 39% being singletons. Study results and caveats: The CMV status of each donor remained undetermined, and this could have confounded shifts in expanded clonotypes.

The V call is TRBV20-1, the J call TRBJ1-5, with D tentatively TRBD1 (5 bases). The sample consisted of blood. The sequence was obtained from a woman in her sixties in good health. The CDR3 is CSARGVGIRTKQGNQPQHF. The CDR3 nucleotides read TGCAGTGCTAGAGGGGTCGGAATTCGTACCAAACAGGGCAATCAGCCCCAGCATTTT.